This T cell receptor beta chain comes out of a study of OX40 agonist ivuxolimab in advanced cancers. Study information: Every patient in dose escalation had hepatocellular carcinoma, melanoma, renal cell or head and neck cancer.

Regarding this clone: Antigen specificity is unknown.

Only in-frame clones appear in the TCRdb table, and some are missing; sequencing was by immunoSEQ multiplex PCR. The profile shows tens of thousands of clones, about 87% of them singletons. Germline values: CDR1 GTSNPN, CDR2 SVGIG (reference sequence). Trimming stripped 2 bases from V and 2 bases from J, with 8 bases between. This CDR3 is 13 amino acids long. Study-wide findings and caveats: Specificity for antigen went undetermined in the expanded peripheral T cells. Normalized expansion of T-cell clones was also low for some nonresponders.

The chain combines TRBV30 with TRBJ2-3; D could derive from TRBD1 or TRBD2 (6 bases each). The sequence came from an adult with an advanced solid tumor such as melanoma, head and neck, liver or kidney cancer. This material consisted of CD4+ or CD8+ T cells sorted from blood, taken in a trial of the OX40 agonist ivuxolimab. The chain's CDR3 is CAWSRGLTDTQYF. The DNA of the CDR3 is TGTGCCTGGAGTCGGGGGCTCACAGATACGCAGTATTTT.